This TCR beta chain was documented in a study of blood T cells in healthy people across ages. The trim removed 3 bases at V and 4 bases at J, leaving 13 bases unmatched. Germline CDR1 MDHEN, CDR2 SYDVKM. The CDR3 has 19 amino acids. Together with a sample-barcoded 5' primer, a J-beta primer mix was included in a second PCR lasting about 7 to 12 cycles. Every cDNA molecule bore a tag from a template-switch adaptor containing 12 random nucleotides. TCRdb fed the 5' RACE reads into MiXCR, producing one record per CDR3 protein. The top ten clones hold roughly 10% of a sample with 750,000 to 950,000 distinct CDR3 sequences, about 29% of them seen once. Worth noting for this clonotype: What it recognizes is unknown.

Whole-study findings and limits: Per million T cells, the diversity of TCR beta decreased roughly linearly as age advanced.

These data also featured in a second study, about T cells of mothers and their children.

Sample: blood. The receptor was isolated from a woman aged 40 to 50 in good health. This rearrangement joins TRBV28 to TRBJ2-1; 12 positions match TRBD2. CDR3 in DNA: TGTGCCAGCAGTTTTGGGCTAGCGGGGGGGCCGATTCGTTACAATGAGCAGTTCTTC. Amino acids: CASSFGLAGGPIRYNEQFF. The variable domain in full, completed from reference TRBV28 and TRBJ2-1, reads DVKVTQSSRYLVKRTGEKVFLECVQDMDHENMFWYRQDPGLGLRLIYFSYDVKMKEKGDIPEGYSVSREKKERFSLILESASTNQTSMYLCASSFGLAGGPIRYNEQFFGPGTRLTVL.